This entry features one TCR beta chain sequence. This clonotype has a count of ten or more. It lacks a known antigen. Base-call qualities are not available, and no considerably larger clone is one nucleotide away. The library was prepared using 5' RACE. Sequencer: NextSeq 500. To correct for sequencing error and PCR bias, the TCR library protocol tagged individual cDNA molecules with unique molecular identifiers. TCR alpha and beta chains were both sequenced, and the abundances of alpha and beta sequences in each sample were closely correlated with each other. Processing in the source paper ran as follows. Decombinator V4 was used to annotate the V gene, J gene and CDR3 of the TCR sequences. Expanded TCRs were defined as changing significantly between any two time points under a Poisson model with p below 0.0001. TCR abundances were normalised to the total number of TCRs sequenced per sample and expressed as counts per million. MAIT TCRs were defined by TRAV1-2 paired with TRAJ12, TRAJ20 or TRAJ33, and iNKT TCRs by TRAV10 paired with TRAJ18. VDJdb, accessed on 1 November 2021, was searched for TCRs annotated for CMV, EBV and SARS-CoV-2, and TCRs annotated for more than one antigen were excluded. Clones were called with MiXCR by TCRdb after fastp trimmed the public reads at Q25, and only in-frame beta chains were retained. Here each entry gathers all rows of one CDR3 protein and keeps the most common genes and DNA. The V and J calls shown here were made by TCRdb, not taken from the authors' results. The sample profile shows some 89,000 distinct CDR3 sequences; 11% of them were found once. The ten largest clonotypes hold under 5% of the sample.

The data stem from a study of early T cells in non-severe SARS-CoV-2 infection listed by TCRdb under 2021. In the study overall: Because TCR sequencing was done on bulk RNA from unsorted whole blood, the alpha and beta chains could not be paired. What the authors observed across the whole study: VDJdb matching was skewed toward anti-spike CD8 responses, so virus-specific expansions were likely underestimated and private and CD4 specificities were missed.

A case-control design nested within a healthcare worker cohort in London, UK, was used, with weekly nasopharyngeal swab PCR tests and blood sampling performed. Healthcare workers were enrolled in the week of the UK lockdown, from 23 to 31 March 2020, and were followed every week for up to about 16 weeks. As encoded in the germline V gene, CDR1 is SQVTM while CDR2 is ANQGSEA. V loses 3 bases, J loses 0 bases, and the germline ends lie 6 bases apart. The CDR3 runs 13 amino acids, cysteine and phenylalanine included. Only the CDR3 DNA stays, 39 bases, in frame from base 1. Recombination linked TRBV29-1 to TRBJ1-3; no D gene is confidently identified. This specimen consisted of whole blood, obtained at baseline. This TCR was sampled from an adult who was a healthcare worker with PCR-confirmed SARS-CoV-2 infection or an uninfected control (not recorded which). The DNA sequence follows: TGCAGCGTTGAGGTGATCTCTGGAAACACCATATATTTT. Its translation is CSVEVISGNTIYF.